These T cell receptor beta chains were read from a single sample in a study of cytomegalovirus exposure and HLA in healthy donors. Assay: immunoSEQ multiplex PCR; the TCRdb copy retains only in-frame clones and omits some. This repertoire includes some 120,000 clones. Sample: PBMCs. These receptors came from a man aged 40-55 years in good health and CMV-seronegative. Both conserved end residues are part of each CDR3. D genes are given only for firm matches.

J,V,D,CDR3,DNA
TRBJ1-2,TRBV30,NA,CAWSLGQGFGYTF,TGTGCCTGGAGTTTGGGTCAGGGGTTTGGCTACACCTTC
TRBJ1-4,TRBV18,TRBD1,CASSSGTGVYEKLFF,TGTGCCAGCTCATCCGGGACAGGGGTATATGAAAAACTGTTTTTT
TRBJ2-2,TRBV19,NA,CASSIAAGGTGELFF,TGTGCCAGTAGTATAGCGGCAGGTGGCACCGGGGAGCTGTTTTTT
TRBJ2-2,TRBV11-1,TRBD2,CASSSPKRTSGGNTGELFF,TGTGCCAGCAGCTCACCCAAGAGGACTAGCGGGGGGAACACCGGGGAGCTGTTTTTT
TRBJ2-2,TRBV19,TRBD1,CASSGTATGELFF,TGTGCCAGTAGTGGGACAGCCACCGGGGAGCTGTTTTTT
TRBJ2-7,TRBV5-6,NA,CASSLLAGAREQYF,TGTGCCAGCAGCTTGTTGGCGGGGGCGAGGGAGCAGTACTTC
TRBJ2-7,TRBV18,NA,CASSPRLDAYEQYF,TGTGCCAGCTCACCGCGACTCGACGCCTACGAGCAGTACTTC
TRBJ2-1,TRBV19,TRBD1,CASSIADRGGARQFF,TGTGCCAGTAGTATAGCCGACAGGGGGGGGGCGAGGCAGTTCTTC
TRBJ1-2,TRBV27,NA,CASSLTFREYGYTF,TGTGCCAGCAGTTTAACGTTCCGGGAATATGGCTACACCTTC
TRBJ2-7,TRBV7-9,TRBD1,CASSSSLRTGGYEQYF,TGTGCCAGCAGCTCTTCACTCAGGACAGGGGGCTACGAGCAGTACTTC
TRBJ1-4,TRBV7-8,NA,CATRTLRSEKLFF,TGTGCCACCAGGACTCTTCGGAGTGAAAAACTGTTTTTT
TRBJ2-2,TRBV4-3,NA,CASSHPNSGPNTGELFF,TGCGCCAGCAGCCACCCAAATAGCGGACCGAACACCGGGGAGCTGTTTTTT
TRBJ1-1,TRBV28,NA,CASSLPGRGGKAFF,TGTGCCAGCAGTCTTCCCGGGAGGGGGGGGAAAGCTTTCTTT
TRBJ2-2,TRBV7-2,NA,CASSLRLGLPTDELFF,TGTGCCAGCAGCTTACGTCTCGGTTTGCCAACAGACGAGCTGTTTTTT
TRBJ2-1,TRBV7-8,TRBD2,CASSLGGGTSGRGVRYNEQFF,TGTGCCAGCAGCTTAGGGGGGGGGACTAGCGGGCGTGGAGTACGTTACAATGAGCAGTTCTTC
TRBJ2-7,TRBV7-7,TRBD1,CASSFQGAGEQYF,TGTGCTAGCAGCTTTCAGGGGGCAGGCGAGCAGTACTTC
TRBJ2-7,TRBV7-2,TRBD2,CASSRGTSGTYEQYF,TGTGCCAGCAGCCGCGGGACTAGCGGGACTTACGAGCAGTACTTC
TRBJ1-5,TRBV18,NA,CASPPSRNQPQHF,TGTGCCAGCCCACCTAGTCGAAATCAGCCCCAGCATTTT
TRBJ2-3,TRBV27,NA,CASSSYRALSTDTQYF,TGTGCCAGCAGTTCCTACAGGGCTCTTAGCACAGATACGCAGTATTTT
TRBJ2-3,TRBV27,TRBD2,CASSYSGRVSDTQYF,TGTGCCAGCAGTTATAGCGGGAGGGTCTCAGATACGCAGTATTTT
TRBJ2-7,TRBV27,NA,CASSLKVTGYEQYF,TGTGCCAGCAGTTTAAAAGTCACGGGCTACGAGCAGTACTTC
TRBJ2-3,TRBV28,NA,CASSFGGRGIDTQYF,TGTGCCAGCAGTTTTGGTGGGAGAGGGATAGATACGCAGTATTTT
TRBJ2-1,TRBV15,TRBD2,CATSRGTSGSLNEQFF,TGTGCCACCAGCAGAGGGACTAGCGGGAGCTTAAATGAGCAGTTCTTC
TRBJ1-1,TRBV11-3,NA,CASSFRGPSTEAFF,TGTGCCAGCAGCTTTCGGGGTCCTAGCACTGAAGCTTTCTTT
TRBJ2-1,TRBV9,TRBD2,CASSVAGLASSNEQFF,TGTGCCAGCAGCGTAGCGGGACTAGCGTCCTCCAATGAGCAGTTCTTC
TRBJ1-2,TRBV9,NA,CASTRGGGDGYTF,TGTGCCAGCACCCGAGGGGGAGGGGATGGCTACACCTTC
TRBJ1-5,TRBV5-1,NA,CASSFGGEGNQPQHF,TGCGCCAGCAGCTTTGGAGGGGAGGGCAATCAGCCCCAGCATTTT
TRBJ1-3,TRBV7-3,NA,CASSPSSGNTIYF,TGTGCCAGCAGCCCTAGCTCTGGAAACACCATATATTTT
TRBJ2-1,TRBV7-2,NA,CASSPSNEQFF,TGTGCCAGCAGCCCCAGCAATGAGCAGTTCTTC
TRBJ1-1,TRBV9,TRBD1,CASSVSGDRETEAFF,TGTGCCAGCAGCGTGAGCGGGGACAGGGAAACTGAAGCTTTCTTT
TRBJ2-7,TRBV18,TRBD1,CASSPTGREQYF,TGTGCCAGCTCACCGACAGGGCGTGAGCAGTACTTC
TRBJ1-4,TRBV5-1,TRBD1,CASSSEGQGFEKLFF,TGCGCCAGCAGCTCGGAGGGACAGGGGTTTGAAAAACTGTTTTTT
TRBJ2-1,TRBV4-1,NA,CASSQWAGQLYNEQFF,TGCGCCAGCAGCCAATGGGCGGGACAGTTATACAATGAGCAGTTCTTC
TRBJ2-7,TRBV7-2,TRBD1,CASSLGTGGIYEQYF,TGTGCCAGCAGCCTCGGGACAGGGGGTATCTACGAGCAGTACTTC
TRBJ1-5,TRBV2,TRBD1,CASSPTGNSNQPQHF,TGTGCCAGCAGCCCGACAGGGAATAGCAATCAGCCCCAGCATTTT
TRBJ1-1,TRBV5-4,TRBD1,CASSLGDRATEAFF,TGTGCCAGCAGCTTAGGAGACAGGGCCACTGAAGCTTTCTTT
TRBJ2-3,TRBV5-4,NA,CASSTELEDTQYF,TGTGCCAGCAGCACAGAACTAGAGGATACGCAGTATTTT
TRBJ1-3,TRBV7-9,NA,CAGEVVSSGNTIYF,TGTGCCGGGGAGGTGGTCAGCTCTGGAAACACCATATATTTT
TRBJ2-2,TRBV9,NA,CASSPQTHIRGELFF,TGTGCCAGCAGCCCTCAGACTCATATAAGGGGGGAGCTGTTTTTT
TRBJ2-1,TRBV2,TRBD2,CASSTELASRFF,TGTGCCAGCAGCACAGAACTAGCGTCTAGGTTCTTC
TRBJ2-1,TRBV7-8,TRBD2,CASSLPGLAPYNEQFF,TGTGCCAGCAGCTTACCGGGACTAGCGCCCTACAATGAGCAGTTCTTC
TRBJ2-7,TRBV27,TRBD1,CASSDQTGAYEQYF,TGTGCCAGCAGTGATCAGACAGGGGCCTACGAGCAGTACTTC
TRBJ1-2,TRBV29-1,TRBD1,CSVPGGAEGGYTF,TGCAGCGTTCCAGGGGGCGCTGAAGGTGGCTACACCTTC